This T cell receptor beta chain was captured by sequencing in a study of cytomegalovirus exposure and HLA in healthy donors. Study-wide findings and caveats: A later analysis linked a missense variant in DCLRE1C to the trimming of TCR beta V and J genes. Earlier results showed most TCR beta V segments being productive about 87% or about 30% of the time.

As regards this clone: Its cognate antigen is unknown.

Primers included in the PCR were 60 Vbeta and 13 Jbeta primers. Using immunoSEQ multiplex PCR, the repertoire was profiled, and TCRdb retains in-frame clones only, with some absent. This sample has more than 80,000 clones, with 55% to 70% found just once. The CDR3 has 17 amino acids. The germline V gene has CDR1 LGHNA and CDR2 YSLEER. The J segment lost 5 bases and the V segment lost 3 bases, leaving 7 bases of the junction unmatched. The TCR comes from a woman in her 40s in good health and CMV-seropositive. Sequencing used PBMCs. The genes are TRBV4-3 and TRBJ2-1, with 13 bases matching TRBD2. CDR3 amino acids: CASSQTRLAGGNNEQFF. CDR3 in DNA: TGCGCCAGCAGCCAGACTAGACTAGCGGGAGGAAACAATGAGCAGTTCTTC.